One sample yielded the 10 T cell receptor beta chains listed below, sequenced in a study of T cell responses to AZD1222 COVID-19 vaccine. The repertoire was sequenced with immunoSEQ multiplex PCR; TCRdb's copy has only in-frame clones and lacks some. The table lists roughly 20,000 clones, 82% of them singletons. The source material was peripheral blood, sampled on day 0 of AZD1222 vaccination. The receptors shown here come from an adult in good health.

V usage is TRBV19 and J usage is TRBJ2-1; D is undetermined. The germline V gene has CDR1 LNHDA and CDR2 SQIVND (reference sequence). V lost 6 bases and J 5 bases, leaving 11 bases between the germline ends. The CDR3 is made up of 13 amino acids. The CDR3 sequence is CASRVSTNNEQFF. Written as DNA, the CDR3 is TGTGCCAGTAGAGTATCCACGAACAATGAGCAGTTCTTC.

The chain employs TRBV18 and TRBJ1-5; no reliable D call. Germline CDR1 KGHSH, CDR2 LQKENI. There are 13 residues in the CDR3. Trimming left V 3 bases short and J 5 bases short, with 8 bases between. CDR3 region: CASSPSDYQPQHF. Here the CDR3 DNA reads TGTGCCAGCTCACCGAGTGATTATCAGCCCCAGCATTTT.

V and J are TRBV29-1 and TRBJ1-2; 8 positions agree with TRBD1. CDR1 and CDR2 from the germline V gene are SQVTM and ANQGSEA. The CDR3 totals 16 residues. V lost 4 bases, J lost 0 bases, and 10 bases stayed unmatched. The CDR3 is CSVVFQGARANYGYTF. The CDR3 coding sequence is TGCAGCGTTGTTTTCCAGGGGGCGAGAGCTAACTATGGCTACACCTTC.

J is TRBJ2-1 and V is TRBV4-3, with TRBD2 matching 7 bases. CDR3 size: 16 residues. The junction had 11 bases not matched to a gene; V was cut back by 7 bases and J by 2 bases. The V gene's germline CDR1 is LGHNA and CDR2 YSLEER. CDR3 residues: CASNPSLADTYNEQFF. DNA for the CDR3: TGCGCCAGCAATCCGAGCCTAGCGGACACCTACAATGAGCAGTTCTTC.

V is TRBV6-2 or TRBV6-3 and J is TRBJ1-3; D may be TRBD1 (5 bases). V was pared by 4 bases and J by 0 bases, with 13 bases between. This CDR3 is built from 16 residues. Germline values: CDR1 MNHEY, CDR2 SVGEGT. In DNA form, the CDR3 reads TGTGCCAGCAGTTTCGACAGACGAACCTCTGGAAACACCATATATTTT. It is translated as CASSFDRRTSGNTIYF.

The chain employs TRBV10-3 and TRBJ2-3; perhaps TRBD2 as D (6 bases). Between the trimmed V and J ends, which lost 3 bases and 0 bases, there was a span of 13 bases. CDR1 is ENHRY, CDR2 SYGVKD, per germline. This CDR3 has 16 amino acids. CDR3 in DNA: TGTGCCATCAGTGAATCGGTGGGGGGAAGCACAGATACGCAGTATTTT. It encodes CAISESVGGSTDTQYF.

This clone was seen once. This chain joins TRBV6-2 or TRBV6-3 and TRBJ2-7; D assignment may be TRBD1 or TRBD2 (6 bases each). Germline CDR1 is MNHEY and CDR2 is SVGEGT. Trimming removed 2 bases at V and 5 bases at J, with 10 bases between. The CDR3 runs to 13 residues. CDR3 DNA: TGTGCCAGCAGTTACGGGGGCGGGAACGAGCAGTACTTC. Its protein is CASSYGGGNEQYF.

This clone has only a few counts. The chain is built from TRBV3-1 (or the pseudogene TRBV3-2) and TRBJ1-2; TRBD1 is a possible D gene (6 bases). Germline CDR1 and CDR2: LGHDT and YNNKEL (reference sequence). Between the trimmed V and J ends, which lost 4 bases and 0 bases, there was a span of 12 bases. The length of the CDR3 is 15 residues. In DNA, the CDR3 is TGTGCCAGCAGCCGGGACACCATATCTAACTATGGCTACACCTTC. It is translated as CASSRDTISNYGYTF.

The rearrangement links TRBV6-1 to TRBJ2-7; 7 positions match TRBD2. The CDR3 sequence is 13 residues long. V lost 6 bases to trimming and J lost 6 bases; unmatched junction nucleotides: 8. Per the germline V gene, CDR1 is MNHNS and CDR2 is SASEGT. Written as DNA, the CDR3 is TGTGCCAGCAGCTTAATCGAGCGGGGCGAGCAGTACTTC. Protein product: CASSLIERGEQYF.

The chain joins TRBV9 to TRBJ2-3; D unclear. V lost 3 bases to trimming and J lost 0 bases, with 14 bases between them. CDR1 and CDR2 from the germline V gene are SGDLS and YYNGEE. The CDR3 is made up of 16 amino acids. For the CDR3, the DNA is TGTGCCAGCAGCGGCCCGCTGGAGACTAGCACAGATACGCAGTATTTT. This encodes CASSGPLETSTDTQYF.